The clone carrying this TCR beta chain was counted at least ten times. The data originate from a study of T-cell reconstitution after alpha-beta-depleted transplantation in children. The TCRbeta library was prepared with unique molecular identifiers. In TCRdb, the PCR reads were re-called with MiXCR into one record per CDR3 protein. The sample has about 150,000 distinct CDR3 sequences, 11% seen once; the top ten hold roughly 13%. Between the trimmed V and J ends, which lost 1 base and 2 bases, there was a span of 11 bases. Germline CDR1 is SEHNR and CDR2 is FQNEAQ (reference sequence). The CDR3 contains 16 residues.

Sequencing used PBMCs, obtained before TCRalphabeta/CD19-depleted stem cell transplant. J is TRBJ2-2 and V is TRBV7-9; possibly TRBD1 for D (5 bases). This receptor was identified in a boy aged 2 to 10 with acute myeloid leukemia, due to receive a stem cell transplant. This CDR3 reads CASSLDRTRNTGELFF. CDR3 in DNA: TGTGCCAGCAGCTTAGACAGGACAAGAAACACCGGGGAGCTGTTTTTT. The full variable domain, rest sourced from reference TRBV7-9 and TRBJ2-2, is DTGVSQNPRHKITKRGQNVTFRCDPISEHNRLYWYRQTLGQGPEFLTYFQNEAQLEKSRLLSDRFSAERPKGSFSTLEIQRTEQGDSAMYLCASSLDRTRNTGELFFGEGSRLTVL.